The 10 T cell receptor beta chains given below trace back to one sample, sequenced in a study of post-analysis software for immune sequencing data. Unique molecular identifiers were built into the TCR beta cDNA libraries. TCRdb recomputed calls from the PCR reads with MiXCR, one row per CDR3 protein. This table has 750,000 to 950,000 distinct CDR3 sequences, approximately 53% appearing once. Study-level points and caveats: In patients, roughly 5 TRBV segments were more frequent than in controls, with TRBV5-6, TRBV5-1 and TRBV20-1 among them.

Their cognate antigens are unknown. The sequenced sample was blood. These receptors originate from a girl aged 5-17 years with multiple sclerosis.

The sample holds a few counts of this clonotype. The V and J genes are TRBV7-8 and TRBJ2-5; D is possibly TRBD2 (6 bases). This CDR3 spans 14 amino acids. V lost 4 bases to trimming and J lost 4 bases, with 13 bases between them. The germline V gene has CDR1 SGHVS and CDR2 FQNEAQ. Here the CDR3 DNA reads TGTGCCAGCAGCTCCCCGACTAGTCCAGAGACCCAGTACTTC. This gives the protein CASSSPTSPETQYF.

The J gene is TRBJ2-1, the V gene TRBV7-3, with D perhaps TRBD1 or TRBD2 (5 bases each). Trimming removed 1 base from V and 8 bases from J, with 21 bases in between. In germline, CDR1 is SGHTA, CDR2 FQGTGA. This CDR3 is built from 17 residues. In DNA form, the CDR3 reads TGTGCCAGCAGCTTAAGCCTAGGTGAGGGACCATTATATGAGCAGTTCTTC. The encoded protein is CASSLSLGEGPLYEQFF.

The chain is built from TRBV12-3 or TRBV12-4 and TRBJ2-4; D assignment may be TRBD1 or TRBD2 (5 bases each). This CDR3 comprises 16 residues. Between the trimmed V and J ends, which lost 0 bases and 6 bases, there was a span of 15 bases. CDR3 nucleotides: TGTGCCAGCAGTTTAGCGGGACGGCTGGGATTAAACATTCAGTACTTC. Its translation: CASSLAGRLGLNIQYF.

The V call is TRBV10-3, the J call TRBJ2-1; no reliable D call. With 6 bases removed from V and 4 bases from J, the gap between germline ends came to 7 bases. Germline-derived CDR1 and CDR2 are ENHRY and SYGVKD. The CDR3 length is 12 residues. The CDR3 DNA reads TGTGCCATCAGCGGAGCGTACAATGAGCAGTTCTTC. Amino acid sequence: CAISGAYNEQFF.

The chain couples TRBV4-2 to TRBJ2-1, with D uncertain. In germline, CDR1 is LGHNA, CDR2 YNFKEQ. This CDR3 region has 14 residues. Trimming took 0 bases from V and 5 from J, leaving 8 bases between them. The CDR3 sequence: CASSQDCGDNEQFF. The CDR3 DNA reads as TGTGCCAGCAGCCAAGATTGTGGGGACAATGAGCAGTTCTTC.

This sequence joins TRBV10-3 and TRBJ1-1, with unresolved D. This CDR3 comprises 14 residues. Germline CDR1 and CDR2: ENHRY and SYGVKD. Trimming removed 8 bases at V and 0 bases at J, with 13 bases between. The CDR3 DNA follows: TGTGCCATCCGAATAAGCGGAGTGAACACTGAAGCTTTCTTT. Translation gives CAIRISGVNTEAFF.

This clonotype was counted between two and nine times. This chain connects TRBV29-1 to TRBJ1-2, with no clear D. V gave up 7 bases and J gave up 4 bases, with 13 bases separating them. The CDR3 extends over 12 amino acids. Germline lookup yields CDR1 SQVTM and CDR2 ANQGSEA. The CDR3 coding sequence is TGCAGCGCTAATAATGAGGGCTATGGCTACACCTTC. Translation: CSANNEGYGYTF.

About this clonotype itself: At one end, the junction sequence differs from germline, possibly due to a read error. The rearrangement links TRBV5-1 to TRBJ1-1; 7 bases agree with TRBD1. Germline loops: CDR1 SGHRS, CDR2 YFSETQ. The CDR3 is 11 amino acids. This CDR3 reads CASRGDTEAFF. The CDR3 bases are TGTGCCAGCAGGGGGGACACTGAAGCTTTCTTT.

The V call is TRBV12-3 or TRBV12-4, the J call TRBJ1-1, with D tentatively TRBD1 (6 bases). The CDR3 consists of 15 residues. V lost 3 bases and J lost 3, with 14 bases in between. The CDR3 coding sequence is TGTGCCAGCAGTTTTATAACAGGGATATACACTGAAGCTTTCTTT. Residues: CASSFITGIYTEAFF.

The chain combines TRBV7-8 with TRBJ2-3; D is perhaps TRBD1 or TRBD2 (5 bases each). The length of the CDR3 is 13 residues. Trimming stripped 3 bases from V and 7 bases from J, with 11 bases between. Germline V gives CDR1 SGHVS, CDR2 FQNEAQ. The CDR3 protein is CASSLVRGNTQYF. DNA for the CDR3: TGTGCCAGCAGCTTGGTGAGGGGCAATACGCAGTATTTT.